The subject of this entry is one T cell receptor beta chain. Its target is not known. The data are from a study of cytotoxic CD8 clonotypes in ibrutinib-treated CLL. Study as a whole: After treatment lasting a median 12 months, range 6 to 36, response samples were collected. General study results and limits: Shared public clonotypes were rare, and on treatment they either got smaller or stayed the same. Baseline values of clonality outstripped age-matched healthy donors and followed circulating CD8+ T-cell counts. Clonality went higher at ibrutinib response and then dropped back toward baseline at progression.

V gave up 5 bases and J gave up 6 bases, with 14 bases separating them. Germline loops: CDR1 SEHNR, CDR2 FQNEAQ (reference sequence). This CDR3 has 13 amino acids. Method: immunoSEQ multiplex PCR; TCRdb's copy keeps in-frame clones and lacks some. The sample contains about 72,000 clones, about two thirds of which appear only once. V usage is TRBV7-9 and J usage is TRBJ2-7; D is ambiguous. The source material was PBMCs, sampled after 12 months of ibrutinib treatment. This receptor was obtained from a human donor with chronic lymphocytic leukemia. CDR3 amino acids: CASSANLVSEQYF. In nucleotides, the CDR3 is TGTGCCAGCAGCGCCAATTTAGTCTCCGAGCAGTACTTC.